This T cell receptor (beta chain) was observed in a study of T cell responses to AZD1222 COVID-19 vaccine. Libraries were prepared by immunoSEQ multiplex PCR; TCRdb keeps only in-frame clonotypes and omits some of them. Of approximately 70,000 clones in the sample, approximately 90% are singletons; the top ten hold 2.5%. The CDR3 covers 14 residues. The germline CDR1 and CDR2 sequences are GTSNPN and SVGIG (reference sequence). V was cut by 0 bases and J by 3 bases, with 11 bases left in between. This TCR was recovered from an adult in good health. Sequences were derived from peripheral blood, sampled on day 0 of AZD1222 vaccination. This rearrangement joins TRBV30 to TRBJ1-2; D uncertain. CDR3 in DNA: TGTGCCTGGAGTGTGGCATCTCGGCACTATGGCTACACCTTC. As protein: CAWSVASRHYGYTF.